This record concerns one T cell receptor beta chain sequence. The antigen is not known. The CDR3 has 15 amino acids. Germline CDR1 is WSHSY and CDR2 is SAAADI. V lost 7 bases and J 1 base, leaving 14 bases between the germline ends. This specimen comes from a study of T cells in Graves' hyperthyroidism and ophthalmopathy. Reasons for excluding patients were uncontrolled infection, other autoimmune disease, pregnancy or lactation. The CDR3 regions of TCR beta were amplified from RNA transcripts. First-round RT-PCR of the TCR CDR3 relied on the HTBI primer set. MiXCR was run by TCRdb on the multiplex PCR reads, yielding one entry per CDR3 protein. Of nearly 600,000 distinct CDR3 sequences listed, about 14% are singletons. Study-wide results and limits: Blood also held most thyroid clonotypes expanded beyond 0.001.

The chain is built from TRBV10-2 and TRBJ1-5, with D possibly matching TRBD1 (5 bases). The receptor was derived from a woman in her 30s with Graves' hyperthyroidism that later progressed to Graves' ophthalmopathy. The material sequenced was blood. CDR3 in amino acids: CASNVRGASNQPQHF. The CDR3 nucleotides read TGCGCCAGCAATGTAAGAGGGGCGAGCAATCAGCCCCAGCATTTT.